Presented here are 9 T cell receptor beta chains from one specimen sequenced in a study of a mutant IDH1 vaccine in newly diagnosed glioma. Here immunoSEQ multiplex PCR was the method, and the copy in TCRdb shows in-frame clones only, minus some. The data contain approximately 50,000 clones, around 80% of them singletons. The sample's time point: week 5, during vaccination. Topical imiquimod was applied with each vaccine dose, which held 300 ug of mutant IDH1 20-mer peptide. Their antigens are not known. The source was PBMCs, collected from a glioma patient whose treatment included an IDH1 peptide vaccine. Every receptor here comes from a man aged 45 to 65 with glioma.

Turning to this clone: At one end the junction does not follow the germline gene, possibly because of a read error. This CDR3 is CASSEGWDRHEQFF. Written as DNA, the CDR3 is TGTGCCAGCAGCGAAGGGTGGGACAGGCATGAGCAGTTCTTC. The J gene is TRBJ2-1, the V gene TRBV6-1; 8 bases are a match to TRBD1. The germline V gene encodes CDR1 MNHNS and CDR2 SASEGT. The CDR3 totals 14 residues.

The chain recombines TRBV5-6 with TRBJ1-4, with 8 bases fitting TRBD1. CDR1 and CDR2 (germline): SGHDT, YYEEEE. Trimming took 6 bases from V and 4 from J; bases not matched to a gene: 11. The CDR3 totals 16 residues. Here the CDR3 DNA reads TGTGCCAGCACTGACCGGGACAGGCGCAGTAATGAAAAACTGTTTTTT. Encoded protein: CASTDRDRRSNEKLFF.

This clone occurred a few times. The gene calls are TRBV29-1 and TRBJ2-7, with D uncertain. Trimming shortened V by 5 bases and J by 3 bases, and 8 bases separated the two germline ends. In germline, CDR1 is SQVTM, CDR2 ANQGSEA. CDR3 length: 11 residues. CDR3: CSVRRDYEQYF. The DNA for the CDR3 is TGCAGCGTTAGGCGAGACTACGAGCAGTACTTC.

This clone has a handful of counts. V is TRBV6-5 and J is TRBJ1-5; unclear D gene. The CDR3 has 15 amino acids. V lost 7 bases and J lost 1, with 14 bases in between. Germline V gives CDR1 MNHEY, CDR2 SVGAGI. The CDR3 DNA reads as TGTGCCAGCAACCCCACCGCAGCGAGCAATCAGCCCCAGCATTTT. The encoded protein is CASNPTAASNQPQHF.

This clone was observed a few times. The chain carries TRBV28 and TRBJ1-5; D uncertain. Germline V CDR1 and CDR2: MDHEN, SYDVKM. The ends were cut back, 6 bases at V and 0 bases at J, with 6 bases in the middle. The CDR3 consists of 13 residues. CDR3 in amino acids: CASRMVSNQPQHF. The CDR3 bases are TGTGCCAGCAGGATGGTTAGCAATCAGCCCCAGCATTTT.

This sequence joins TRBV7-8 and TRBJ2-3; maybe TRBD2 (5 bases). The CDR3 has 16 residues. Germline V CDR1 and CDR2: SGHVS, FQNEAQ. V was shortened by 1 base and J by 2 bases, with 13 bases between the two germline ends. CDR3 sequence: CASSLGLANPTDTQYF. CDR3 nucleotides: TGTGCCAGCAGCTTAGGGCTAGCCAACCCCACAGATACGCAGTATTTT.

The V call is TRBV13, the J call TRBJ2-7, with 7 bases that match TRBD2. Looked up from germline, CDR1 is PRHDT and CDR2 is FYEKMQ (reference sequence). After removal of 5 bases from V and 3 bases from J, the junction contained 4 bases not matched to a gene. This CDR3 region has 13 residues. As DNA, the CDR3 is TGTGCCAGCAGCAGGGAGGGAGACTACGAGCAGTACTTC. The encoded protein is CASSREGDYEQYF.

Only a few counts were recorded for this clone. The V call is TRBV7-9, the J call TRBJ2-6; 8 nucleotides agree with TRBD1. V trimming: 6 bases; J trimming: 2 bases; junction bases outside the gene matches: 15. Germline CDR1 and CDR2: SEHNR and FQNEAQ (reference sequence). The CDR3 is 19 amino acids. The CDR3 is CASSPTFLRGQAGANVLTF. CDR3 sequence (DNA): TGTGCCAGCAGTCCTACCTTCCTCAGGGGGCAGGCTGGGGCCAACGTCCTGACTTTC.

The chain has TRBV2 and TRBJ1-2; weak D call: TRBD1 (5 bases). The CDR3 runs 15 residues. Trimming pared 0 bases from V and 5 bases from J, leaving 13 bases between. Germline-derived CDR1 and CDR2 are SNHLY and FYNNEI. DNA of the CDR3: TGTGCCAGCAGTGAAGCGCTTCAGGGAGGATATGGCTACACCTTC. This sequence encodes CASSEALQGGYGYTF.